This TCR beta chain came from a study of PD-1 blockade in classical Hodgkin lymphoma. The data were produced by immunoSEQ multiplex PCR, yet TCRdb's version contains in-frame clones alone and is incomplete. The sample contains roughly 96,000 clones, roughly 91% of which appear only once. CDR3 length: 16 residues. The ends lost 0 bases at V and 9 bases at J; junction bases unmatched: 11. The germline V gene has CDR1 GTSNPN and CDR2 SVGIG (reference sequence). Time point reported: cycle 4 day 1 (C4D1), after around six weeks of nivolumab. Every patient experienced relapse after autologous stem cell transplantation, and brentuximab vedotin exposure varied.

The genes are TRBV30 and TRBJ2-1; TRBD2 agrees at 10 bases. The TCR originated in a human donor with classical Hodgkin lymphoma. The sample consisted of peripheral blood mononuclear cells (PBMCs), taken before the fourth cycle of nivolumab. In DNA, the CDR3 is TGTGCCTGGAGTGTACGTGGACTAGCGGAACGGGGTGAGCAGTTCTTC. This translates into CAWSVRGLAERGEQFF.